This T cell receptor beta chain was sequenced in a study of blood T cells in healthy people across ages. Whole-study context: Capture via template switching afforded approximately one barcoded beta molecule per two T cells. General study points: When set beside aged donors, long-lived donors presented more naive CD4+ cells and higher diversity. There was no known CMV status for donors, so expanded clonotype changes were possibly confounded.

Comments on this clonotype: Its antigen is currently unknown.

V was pared by 4 bases and J by 9 bases, with 4 bases of the junction left unmatched. The CDR3 length is 15 residues. With a J-beta primer mix and a sample-barcoded 5' primer, a second PCR ran roughly 7 to 11 cycles. One entry per CDR3 protein, called by TCRdb with MiXCR from the 5' RACE reads. The data show approximately 1.5 million distinct CDR3 sequences, almost 35% seen once. The chain recombines TRBV12-3 or TRBV12-4 with TRBJ1-6; TRBD1 matches at 12 bases. The source is a woman aged 25 to 39 in good health. The sample taken for sequencing was blood. The CDR3 bases are TGTGCCAGCAGTTGGGACAGGGGGCGTTCTTCACCCCTCCACTTT. Encoded protein: CASSWDRGRSSPLHF.